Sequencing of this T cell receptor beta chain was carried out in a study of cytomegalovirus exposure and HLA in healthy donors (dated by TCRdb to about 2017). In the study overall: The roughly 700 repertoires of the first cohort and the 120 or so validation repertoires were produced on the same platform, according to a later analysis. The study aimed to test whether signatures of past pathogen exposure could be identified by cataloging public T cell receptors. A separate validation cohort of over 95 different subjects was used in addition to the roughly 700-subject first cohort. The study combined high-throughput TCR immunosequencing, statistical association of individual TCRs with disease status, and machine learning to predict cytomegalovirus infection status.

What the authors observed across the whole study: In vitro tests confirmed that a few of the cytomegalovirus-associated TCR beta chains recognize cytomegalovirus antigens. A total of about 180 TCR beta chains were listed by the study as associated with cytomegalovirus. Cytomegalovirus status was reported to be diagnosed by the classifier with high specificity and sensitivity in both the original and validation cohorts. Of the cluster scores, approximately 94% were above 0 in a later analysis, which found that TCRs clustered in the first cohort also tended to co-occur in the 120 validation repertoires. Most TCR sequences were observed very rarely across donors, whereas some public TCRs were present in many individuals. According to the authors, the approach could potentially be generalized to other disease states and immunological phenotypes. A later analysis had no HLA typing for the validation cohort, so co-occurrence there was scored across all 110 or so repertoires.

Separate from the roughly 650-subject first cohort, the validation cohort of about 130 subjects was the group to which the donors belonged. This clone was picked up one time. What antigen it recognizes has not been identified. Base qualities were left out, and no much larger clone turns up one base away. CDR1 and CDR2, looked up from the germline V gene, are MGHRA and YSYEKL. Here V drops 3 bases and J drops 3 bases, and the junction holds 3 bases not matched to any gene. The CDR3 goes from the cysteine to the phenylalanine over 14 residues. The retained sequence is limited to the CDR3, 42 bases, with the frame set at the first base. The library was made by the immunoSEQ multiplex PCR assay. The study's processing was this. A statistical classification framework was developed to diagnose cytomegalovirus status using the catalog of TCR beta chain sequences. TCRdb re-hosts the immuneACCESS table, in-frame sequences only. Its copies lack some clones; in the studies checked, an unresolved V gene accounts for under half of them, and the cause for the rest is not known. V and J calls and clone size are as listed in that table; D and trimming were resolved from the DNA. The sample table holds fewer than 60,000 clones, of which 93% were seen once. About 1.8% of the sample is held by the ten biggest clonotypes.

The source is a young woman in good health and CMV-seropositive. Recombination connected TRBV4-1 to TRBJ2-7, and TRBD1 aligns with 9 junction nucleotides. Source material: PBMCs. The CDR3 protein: CASSHGTGYYEQYF. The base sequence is TGCGCCAGCAGCCATGGGACAGGGTACTACGAGCAGTACTTC.